The 20 T cell receptor beta chains listed next were all sequenced from one sample in a study of blood T cell repertoires in COVID-19. Sequenced by immunoSEQ multiplex PCR; TCRdb stores in-frame clones only, minus some. The profile shows about 260,000 clones, roughly 79% of them singletons. Sequenced: peripheral blood. The receptor set was obtained from a woman older than 75 with acute or convalescent COVID-19.

J is TRBJ2-3 and V is TRBV7-2, with TRBD2 matching over 13 bases. This CDR3 contains 17 residues. The germline CDR1 and CDR2 sequences are SGHTA and FQGNSA. With V trimmed by 4 bases and J by 6 bases, 10 bases remained unmatched. The CDR3 region has the DNA TGTGCCAGCAGCTCTCCGTGGGGGACTAGCGGGGTTGATACGCAGTATTTT. This sequence encodes CASSSPWGTSGVDTQYF.

This clone came up once. The chain carries TRBV6-2 or TRBV6-3 and TRBJ2-1, with 12 bases that match TRBD2. The CDR3 is 20 residues long. CDR1 MNHEY and CDR2 SVGEGT come from the germline V gene. V lost 0 bases to trimming and J lost 4 bases; unmatched junction nucleotides: 13. CDR3 amino acids: CASSYSNDRLAGAFYNEQFF. DNA for the CDR3: TGTGCCAGCAGTTACTCGAACGACAGACTAGCGGGGGCCTTTTACAATGAGCAGTTCTTC.

The rearrangement joins TRBV2 to TRBJ1-1; 12 nucleotides match TRBD1. Per germline, CDR1 SNHLY and CDR2 FYNNEI. Unmatched junction bases numbered 14, after V lost 8 bases and J lost 4 bases. This CDR3 is built from 17 residues. This CDR3 reads CASGRIRDRGQFTEAFF. The CDR3 bases are TGTGCCAGCGGAAGAATCCGGGACAGGGGGCAGTTCACTGAAGCTTTCTTT. The entire variable domain, with the rest obtained from reference TRBV2 and TRBJ1-1, is as follows: EPEVTQTPSHQVTQMGQEVILRCVPISNHLYFYWYRQILGQKVEFLVSFYNNEISEKSEIFDDQFSVERPDGSNFTLKIRSTKLEDSAMYFCASGRIRDRGQFTEAFFGQGTRLTVV.

V is TRBV7-9 and J is TRBJ1-2, with D tentatively TRBD1 (5 bases). The CDR3 loop spans 13 amino acids. V was trimmed by 8 bases and J by 3 bases, leaving 13 bases between them. Germline loops: CDR1 SEHNR, CDR2 FQNEAQ (reference sequence). CDR3 protein: CASGLTTDYGYTF. The CDR3 nucleotides are TGTGCCAGCGGGTTAACGACAGACTATGGCTACACCTTC.

This clone was counted a few times. The chain is built from TRBV7-9 and TRBJ1-6; 8 bases fit TRBD1. V shed 1 base, J shed 6 bases, and the junction held 5 bases outside the gene matches. The CDR3 loop spans 16 amino acids. CDR1 is SEHNR and CDR2 is FQNEAQ in the germline V gene (reference sequence). CDR3 nucleotide sequence: TGTGCCAGCAGCTTAGGAGGCGGACAGGGTAATTCACCCCTCCACTTT. Protein: CASSLGGGQGNSPLHF.

This chain uses TRBV7-3 with TRBJ1-1, with 8 bases lining up with TRBD1. Trimming at V came to 2 bases and at J to 5 bases, leaving 10 bases not matched to a gene. The V gene's germline CDR1 is SGHTA and CDR2 FQGTGA. CDR3 length: 16 residues. The CDR3 DNA reads as TGTGCCAGCAGCTTAGGGGGAACAGGGGGTGGTACTGAAGCTTTCTTT. Amino acids: CASSLGGTGGGTEAFF.

The chain has TRBV28 and TRBJ2-5; 10 bases match TRBD1. The length of the CDR3 is 16 residues. Germline trimming cut 5 bases from V and 5 bases from J; bases unmatched to any gene: 11. Germline values: CDR1 MDHEN, CDR2 SYDVKM. The CDR3 protein is CASSDPSTGGGETQYF. DNA of the CDR3: TGTGCCAGCAGTGACCCTTCGACAGGGGGCGGGGAGACCCAGTACTTC.

The chain is built from TRBV2 and TRBJ2-3, with 8 bases that match TRBD2. The V gene end was trimmed by 7 bases and the J gene end by 2 bases; junction bases not matched to a gene: 5. CDR1 is SNHLY, CDR2 FYNNEI, per germline. This CDR3 has 14 amino acids. The CDR3 sequence: CASTLAGHTDTQYF. CDR3 sequence (DNA): TGTGCCAGCACCCTAGCGGGCCACACAGATACGCAGTATTTT. Full variable domain (remainder filled in from reference TRBV2 and TRBJ2-3): EPEVTQTPSHQVTQMGQEVILRCVPISNHLYFYWYRQILGQKVEFLVSFYNNEISEKSEIFDDQFSVERPDGSNFTLKIRSTKLEDSAMYFCASTLAGHTDTQYFGPGTRLTVL.

The rearrangement links TRBV28 to TRBJ2-5; 7 nucleotides line up with TRBD2. V lost 8 bases, J lost 4 bases, and 4 bases stayed unmatched. CDR1 and CDR2 (germline): MDHEN, SYDVKM. The CDR3 has 12 residues. CDR3 residues: CASSGRGETQYF. The CDR3 bases are TGTGCCAGCTCTGGGAGGGGAGAGACCCAGTACTTC.

CDR3 coding DNA: TGTGCCAGCAGCCAAGACAGCTACGAGCAGTACTTC. Translating gives CASSQDSYEQYF. The genes are TRBV7-9 and TRBJ2-7, with D possibly being TRBD1 (5 bases). The V gene lost 5 bases and the J gene lost 3 bases, with 8 bases spanning the gap. The CDR3 is made up of 12 amino acids. Germline-derived CDR1 and CDR2 are SEHNR and FQNEAQ (reference sequence). The full variable domain, completed using reference TRBV7-9 and TRBJ2-7, is DTGVSQNPRHKITKRGQNVTFRCDPISEHNRLYWYRQTLGQGPEFLTYFQNEAQLEKSRLLSDRFSAERPKGSFSTLEIQRTEQGDSAMYLCASSQDSYEQYFGPGTRLTVT.

This clone has just one count. The J gene is TRBJ1-2, the V gene TRBV7-6; TRBD1 agrees at 9 bases. The V gene end was trimmed by 5 bases and the J gene end by 2 bases; junction bases not matched to a gene: 6. The germline gives CDR1 SGHVS, CDR2 FNYEAQ. This CDR3 has 15 amino acids. CDR3 DNA: TGTGCCAGCAGCCGGGGACAGGGAAGAAACTATGGCTACACCTTC. Encoded protein: CASSRGQGRNYGYTF.

This clone was detected only a few times. The chain has TRBV14 and TRBJ1-6; unclear D gene. V was cut by 0 bases and J by 0 bases, with 6 bases left in between. Per the germline V gene, CDR1 is SGHDN and CDR2 is FVKESK. The CDR3 is made up of 16 amino acids. The CDR3 nucleotides are TGTGCCAGCAGCCAAGATAGGAGCTCCTATAATTCACCCCTCCACTTT. Translated, it gives CASSQDRSSYNSPLHF.

The chain uses TRBV2 and TRBJ2-1; 12 nucleotides agree with TRBD2. CDR1 and CDR2 (germline): SNHLY, FYNNEI. V lost 7 bases, J lost 9 bases, and 10 bases stayed unmatched. This CDR3 has 15 amino acids. The DNA of the CDR3 is TGTGCCAGCACCGATAGGACTAGCGGGGTATCTGAGCAGTTCTTC. Translating it yields CASTDRTSGVSEQFF.

This clone was recorded a few times. The chain is built from TRBV7-3 and TRBJ2-3, with 16 nucleotides matching TRBD2. The junction had 16 bases not matched to a gene; V was cut back by 4 bases and J by 6 bases. This CDR3 has 20 amino acids. Germline CDR1 SGHTA, CDR2 FQGTGA. CDR3 protein: CASSSGLAGGPGGPRDTQYF. As DNA, the CDR3 is TGTGCCAGCAGCTCGGGACTAGCGGGAGGGCCTGGAGGCCCGAGGGATACGCAGTATTTT.

This sequence joins TRBV5-6 and TRBJ1-1; the D gene is possibly TRBD1 (6 bases). V lost 1 base and J lost 4, with 11 bases in between. The CDR3 sequence is 14 residues long. The germline V gene encodes CDR1 SGHDT and CDR2 YYEEEE. CDR3 in amino acids: CASSLRGAGTEAFF. CDR3 DNA sequence: TGTGCCAGCAGCTTGCGGGGGGCGGGCACTGAAGCTTTCTTT.

The V call is TRBV5-1, the J call TRBJ2-7, with 7 positions matching TRBD1. With V trimmed by 1 base and J by 2 bases, 6 bases remained unmatched. Germline-derived CDR1 and CDR2 are SGHRS and YFSETQ. This CDR3 region has 15 residues. CDR3 DNA: TGCGCCAGCAGCTTGCAAGGGGACAGCGCCTACGAGCAGTACTTC. This encodes CASSLQGDSAYEQYF. Filled out from reference TRBV5-1 and TRBJ2-7, the complete variable domain reads KAGVTQTPRYLIKTRGQQVTLSCSPISGHRSVSWYQQTPGQGLQFLFEYFSETQRNKGNFPGRFSGRQFSNSRSEMNVSTLELGDSALYLCASSLQGDSAYEQYFGPGTRLTVT.

This clone was seen only once. The chain joins TRBV2 to TRBJ2-2; the D is unclear. The CDR3 contains 15 residues. V shed 2 bases and J shed 3 bases, with 10 bases lying between them. Germline values: CDR1 SNHLY, CDR2 FYNNEI. CDR3 sequence reads: CASSENNRYTGELFF. The CDR3 DNA reads TGTGCCAGCAGTGAAAACAATCGATACACCGGGGAGCTGTTTTTT. The full variable domain, its missing parts supplied by reference TRBV2 and TRBJ2-2, is EPEVTQTPSHQVTQMGQEVILRCVPISNHLYFYWYRQILGQKVEFLVSFYNNEISEKSEIFDDQFSVERPDGSNFTLKIRSTKLEDSAMYFCASSENNRYTGELFFGEGSRLTVL.

V and J are TRBV7-8 and TRBJ2-7; D gene unclear. Germline V CDR1 and CDR2: SGHVS, FQNEAQ. With 1 base removed from V and 5 bases from J, the gap between germline ends came to 15 bases. The CDR3 runs to 15 residues. The CDR3 spells CASSLDYGPGHEQYF. The CDR3 DNA is TGTGCCAGCAGCTTAGATTACGGTCCTGGGCACGAGCAGTACTTC.

This clone was detected a few times. This chain links TRBV3-1 (or the pseudogene TRBV3-2) with TRBJ1-1; D possibly corresponds to TRBD1 (5 bases). The CDR3 contains 14 residues. Germline V gene data show CDR1 as LGHDT and CDR2 as YNNKEL (reference sequence). Trimming took off 0 bases at V and 9 bases at J, with 14 bases between the two ends. In DNA form, the CDR3 reads TGTGCCAGCAGCCAAGATACGGCAGGGCGGAAAGCTTTCTTT. As protein: CASSQDTAGRKAFF.

The rearrangement uses TRBV7-6 and TRBJ1-3; TRBD1 agrees at 9 bases. The ends lost 0 bases at V and 1 base at J; junction bases unmatched: 10. The germline gives CDR1 SGHVS, CDR2 FNYEAQ. This CDR3 comprises 19 residues. Written as DNA, the CDR3 is TGTGCCAGCAGCTTAGCCCTACCGGGACAGGGTCCTTCTGGAAACACCATATATTTT. The encoded protein is CASSLALPGQGPSGNTIYF.